The TCR beta chain described here comes from a study of T cells in Graves' hyperthyroidism and ophthalmopathy. Template material for amplifying TCR beta CDR3 regions consisted of RNA transcripts. TCR CDR3 regions were first amplified by RT-PCR with HTBI primers. TCRdb recomputed calls from the multiplex PCR reads with MiXCR, one row per CDR3 protein. The sample includes about 360,000 distinct CDR3 sequences, about 20% of them seen just once. Per the germline V gene, CDR1 is KGHDR and CDR2 is SFDVKD. The CDR3 spans 16 residues. Trimming stripped 3 bases from V and 0 bases from J, with 8 bases between. This clonotype was picked up many times.

The sample consisted of blood. The chain employs TRBV24-1 and TRBJ2-6; D not certain. This clonotype was obtained from a woman aged 18-35 years with Graves' hyperthyroidism. CDR3 sequence reads: CATSDRLTSGANVLTF. The CDR3 DNA sequence: TGTGCCACCAGTGATCGGTTGACCTCTGGGGCCAACGTCCTGACTTTC.